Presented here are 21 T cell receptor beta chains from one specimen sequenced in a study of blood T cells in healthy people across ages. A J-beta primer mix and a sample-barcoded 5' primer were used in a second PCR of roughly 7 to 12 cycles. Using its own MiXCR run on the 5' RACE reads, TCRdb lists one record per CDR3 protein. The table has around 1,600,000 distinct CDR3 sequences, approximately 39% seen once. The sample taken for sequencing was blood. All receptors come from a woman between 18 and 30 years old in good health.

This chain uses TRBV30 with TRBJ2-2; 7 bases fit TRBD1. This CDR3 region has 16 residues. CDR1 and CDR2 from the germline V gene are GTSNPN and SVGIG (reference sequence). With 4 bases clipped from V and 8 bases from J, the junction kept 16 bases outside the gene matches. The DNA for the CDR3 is TGTGCCTGGATCAAAGGGACAGACCCTCTGCGGGGGGAGCTGTTTTTT. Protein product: CAWIKGTDPLRGELFF.

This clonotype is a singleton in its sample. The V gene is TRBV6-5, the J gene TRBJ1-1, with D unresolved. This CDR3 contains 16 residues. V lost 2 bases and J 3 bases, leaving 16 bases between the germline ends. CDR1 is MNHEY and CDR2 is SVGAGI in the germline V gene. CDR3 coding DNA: TGTGCCAGCAGTTACGCGGACCGTGCTAGGGACACTGAAGCTTTCTTT. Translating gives CASSYADRARDTEAFF.

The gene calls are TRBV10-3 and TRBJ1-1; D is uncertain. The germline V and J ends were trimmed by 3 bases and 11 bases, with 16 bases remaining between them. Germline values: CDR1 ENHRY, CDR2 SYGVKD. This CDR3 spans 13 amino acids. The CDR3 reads CAISDATRAGAFF. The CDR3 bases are TGTGCCATCAGTGATGCGACACGGGCCGGCGCTTTCTTT.

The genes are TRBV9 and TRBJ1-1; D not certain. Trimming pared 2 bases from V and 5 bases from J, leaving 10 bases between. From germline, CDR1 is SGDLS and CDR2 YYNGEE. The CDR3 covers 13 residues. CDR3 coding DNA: TGTGCCAGCAGCGTGGGCCGGATGACTGAAGCTTTCTTT. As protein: CASSVGRMTEAFF.

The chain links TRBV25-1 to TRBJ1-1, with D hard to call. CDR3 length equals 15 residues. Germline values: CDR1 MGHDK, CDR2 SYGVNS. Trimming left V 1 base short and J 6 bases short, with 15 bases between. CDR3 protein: CASSEFLEVGAEAFF. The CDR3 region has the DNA TGTGCCAGCAGTGAATTTCTGGAAGTGGGAGCTGAAGCTTTCTTT. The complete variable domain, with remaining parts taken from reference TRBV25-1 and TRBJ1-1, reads EADIYQTPRYLVIGTGKKITLECSQTMGHDKMYWYQQDPGMELHLIHYSYGVNSTEKGDLSSESTVSRIRTEHFPLTLESARPSHTSQYLCASSEFLEVGAEAFFGQGTRLTVV.

The CDR3 loop reads CASSQDLGFEKLFF. In nucleotides, the CDR3 is TGTGCCAGCAGCCAAGACTTGGGGTTTGAAAAACTGTTTTTT. The J gene is TRBJ1-4, the V gene TRBV3-1, with no clear D. CDR1 and CDR2 (germline): LGHDT, YNNKEL (reference sequence). The CDR3 sequence is 14 residues long. Trimming stripped 0 bases from V and 7 bases from J, with 9 bases between.

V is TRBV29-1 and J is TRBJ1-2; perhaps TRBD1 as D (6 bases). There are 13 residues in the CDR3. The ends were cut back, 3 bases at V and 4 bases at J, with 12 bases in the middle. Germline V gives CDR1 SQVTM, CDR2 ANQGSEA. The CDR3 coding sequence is TGCAGCGTTGAGACAGGAGACCGCTATGGCTACACCTTC. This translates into CSVETGDRYGYTF.

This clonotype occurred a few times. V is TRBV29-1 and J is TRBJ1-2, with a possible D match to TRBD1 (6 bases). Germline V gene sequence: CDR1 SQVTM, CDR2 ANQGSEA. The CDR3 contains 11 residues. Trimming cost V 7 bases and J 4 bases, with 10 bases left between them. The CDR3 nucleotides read TGCAGCGCGGAGGACAGCTATGGCTACACCTTC. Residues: CSAEDSYGYTF.

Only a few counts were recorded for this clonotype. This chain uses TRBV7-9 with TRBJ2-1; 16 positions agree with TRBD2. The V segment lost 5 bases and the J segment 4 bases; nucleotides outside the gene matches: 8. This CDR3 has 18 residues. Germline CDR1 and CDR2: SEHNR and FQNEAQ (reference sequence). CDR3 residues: CASSPGTSGRGMYNEQFF. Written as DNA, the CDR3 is TGTGCCAGCAGCCCGGGGACTAGCGGGAGGGGAATGTACAATGAGCAGTTCTTC.

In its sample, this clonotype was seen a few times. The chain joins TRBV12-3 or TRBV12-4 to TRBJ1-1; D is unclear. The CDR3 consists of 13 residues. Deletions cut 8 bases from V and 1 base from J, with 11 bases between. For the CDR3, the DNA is TGTGCCAGCCGACCCATGAGGAACACTGAAGCTTTCTTT. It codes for CASRPMRNTEAFF.

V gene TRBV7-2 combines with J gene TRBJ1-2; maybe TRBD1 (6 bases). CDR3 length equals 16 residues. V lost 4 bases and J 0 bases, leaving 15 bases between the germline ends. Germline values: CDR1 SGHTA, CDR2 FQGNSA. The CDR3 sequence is CASSSEPGVANYGYTF. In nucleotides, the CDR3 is TGTGCCAGCAGCTCCGAACCAGGGGTGGCTAACTATGGCTACACCTTC.

CDR3 DNA sequence: TGTGCCAGCTCGGTGGGACAGCTGAATAGCAATCAGCCCCAGCATTTT. This translates into CASSVGQLNSNQPQHF. The J gene is TRBJ1-5, the V gene TRBV18; 7 bases agree with TRBD1. With 6 bases clipped from V and 0 bases from J, the junction kept 8 bases outside the gene matches. CDR1 and CDR2 from the germline V gene are KGHSH and LQKENI. The CDR3 is made up of 16 amino acids.

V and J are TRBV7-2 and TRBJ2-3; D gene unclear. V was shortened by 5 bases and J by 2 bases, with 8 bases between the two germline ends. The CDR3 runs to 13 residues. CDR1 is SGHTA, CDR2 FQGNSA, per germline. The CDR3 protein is CASSISFTDTQYF. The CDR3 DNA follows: TGTGCCAGCAGCATCTCCTTCACAGATACGCAGTATTTT.

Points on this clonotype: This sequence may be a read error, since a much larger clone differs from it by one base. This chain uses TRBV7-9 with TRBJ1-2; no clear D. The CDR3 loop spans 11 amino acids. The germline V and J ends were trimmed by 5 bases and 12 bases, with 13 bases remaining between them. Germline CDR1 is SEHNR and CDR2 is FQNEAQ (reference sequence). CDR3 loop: CASSALYGHTF. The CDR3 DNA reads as TGTGCCAGCAGCGCCTTGTACGGCCACACCTTC.

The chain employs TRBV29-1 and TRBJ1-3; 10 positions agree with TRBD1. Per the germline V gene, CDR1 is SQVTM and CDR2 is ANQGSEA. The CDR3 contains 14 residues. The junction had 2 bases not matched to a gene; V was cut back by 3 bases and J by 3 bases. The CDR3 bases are TGCAGCGTTGAGGGACAGGGGTTTGGAAACACCATATATTTT. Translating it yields CSVEGQGFGNTIYF. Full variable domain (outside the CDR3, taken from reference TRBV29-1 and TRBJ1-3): SAVISQKPSRDICQRGTSLTIQCQVDSQVTMMFWYRQQPGQSLTLIATANQGSEATYESGFVIDKFPISRPNLTFSTLTVSNMSPEDSSIYLCSVEGQGFGNTIYFGEGSWLTVV.

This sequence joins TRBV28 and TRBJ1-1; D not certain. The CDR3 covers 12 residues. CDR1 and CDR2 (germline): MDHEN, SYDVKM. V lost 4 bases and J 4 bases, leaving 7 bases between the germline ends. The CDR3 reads CASSWLATEAFF. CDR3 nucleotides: TGTGCCAGCAGTTGGCTGGCCACTGAAGCTTTCTTT. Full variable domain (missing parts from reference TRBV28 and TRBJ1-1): DVKVTQSSRYLVKRTGEKVFLECVQDMDHENMFWYRQDPGLGLRLIYFSYDVKMKEKGDIPEGYSVSREKKERFSLILESASTNQTSMYLCASSWLATEAFFGQGTRLTVV.

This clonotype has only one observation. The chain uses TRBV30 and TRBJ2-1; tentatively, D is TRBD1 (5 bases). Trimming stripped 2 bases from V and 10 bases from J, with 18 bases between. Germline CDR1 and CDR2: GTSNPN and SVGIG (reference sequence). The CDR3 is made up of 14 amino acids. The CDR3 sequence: CAWSFRGQTYEQFF. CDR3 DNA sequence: TGTGCCTGGAGTTTTAGGGGCCAAACCTACGAGCAGTTCTTC.

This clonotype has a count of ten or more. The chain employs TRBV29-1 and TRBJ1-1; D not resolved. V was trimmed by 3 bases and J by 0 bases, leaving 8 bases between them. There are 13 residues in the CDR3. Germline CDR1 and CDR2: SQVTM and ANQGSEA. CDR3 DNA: TGCAGCGTTGAGGGTTTGATGAACACTGAAGCTTTCTTT. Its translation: CSVEGLMNTEAFF.

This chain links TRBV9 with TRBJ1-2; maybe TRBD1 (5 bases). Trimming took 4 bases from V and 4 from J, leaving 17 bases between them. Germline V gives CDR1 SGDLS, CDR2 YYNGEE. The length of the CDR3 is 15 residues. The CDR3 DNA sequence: TGTGCCAGCAGCCACCCTGGACAAGCCGGCTATGGCTACACCTTC. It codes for CASSHPGQAGYGYTF.

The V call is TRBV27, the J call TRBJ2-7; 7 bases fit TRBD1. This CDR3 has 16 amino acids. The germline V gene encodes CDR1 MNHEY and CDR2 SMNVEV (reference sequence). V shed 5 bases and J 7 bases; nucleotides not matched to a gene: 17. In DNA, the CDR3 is TGTGCCAGCAGTACGCCTGACAGGGACCTCTACAATGAGCAGTACTTC. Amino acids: CASSTPDRDLYNEQYF.

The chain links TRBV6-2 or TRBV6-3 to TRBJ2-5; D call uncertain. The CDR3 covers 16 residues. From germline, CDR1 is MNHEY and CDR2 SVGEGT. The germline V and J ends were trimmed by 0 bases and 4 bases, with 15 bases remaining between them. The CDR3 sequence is CASSYSGRSRRETQYF. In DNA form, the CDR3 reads TGTGCCAGCAGTTACTCGGGCCGGTCGCGGCGAGAGACCCAGTACTTC.